What follows are 26 T cell receptor beta chains derived from one specimen sequenced in a study of tumor-infiltrating lymphocytes in localized non-small cell lung cancer. The repertoire was sequenced with immunoSEQ multiplex PCR; TCRdb's copy has only in-frame clones and lacks some. The sample contains 16,000 or so clones, approximately 79% of which appear only once. The sample comprised lung tumor tissue. The receptors come from a human donor with non-small cell lung cancer.

The chain uses TRBV18 and TRBJ1-2; D gene unclear. The V gene's germline CDR1 is KGHSH and CDR2 LQKENI. This CDR3 has 15 residues. Trimming left V 4 bases short and J 4 bases short, with 16 bases between. The CDR3: CASSLGRRPAYGYTF. CDR3 coding DNA: TGTGCCAGCTCACTTGGACGGCGACCAGCCTATGGCTACACCTTC. The variable domain in full, with the rest retrieved from reference TRBV18 and TRBJ1-2, is NAGVMQNPRHLVRRRGQEARLRCSPMKGHSHVYWYRQLPEEGLKFMVYLQKENIIDESGMPKERFSAEFPKEGPSILRIQQVVRGDSAAYFCASSLGRRPAYGYTFGSGTRLTVV.

The chain is built from TRBV4-1 and TRBJ2-7, with 8 bases identical to TRBD2. This CDR3 is built from 16 residues. In germline, CDR1 is MGHRA, CDR2 YSYEKL. The V gene end was trimmed by 2 bases and the J gene end by 5 bases; junction bases not matched to a gene: 11. CDR3 coding DNA: TGCGCCAGCAGCCAATTAATGAGCGGGAGTCTCGACGAGCAGTACTTC. Amino acids: CASSQLMSGSLDEQYF.

V gene TRBV6-5 combines with J gene TRBJ1-5; 7 bases are shared with TRBD1. V lost 7 bases to trimming and J lost 7 bases; unmatched junction nucleotides: 13. This CDR3 comprises 15 residues. In germline, CDR1 is MNHEY, CDR2 SVGAGI. The CDR3 protein is CASKGGHLQGQPQHF. The CDR3 coding sequence is TGTGCCAGCAAAGGGGGCCACTTACAGGGGCAGCCCCAGCATTTT.

This sequence joins TRBV4-3 and TRBJ2-6; 8 bases align to TRBD2. The CDR3 is 20 amino acids. Germline CDR1 is LGHNA and CDR2 is YSLEER. V shed 6 bases, J shed 2 bases, and the junction held 18 bases outside the gene matches. CDR3 protein: CASSLRWREDFITGANVLTF. DNA for the CDR3: TGCGCCAGCAGTCTCAGATGGCGGGAGGACTTTATAACTGGGGCCAACGTCCTGACTTTC.

The chain has TRBV29-1 and TRBJ1-1; the D gene is possibly TRBD1 (6 bases). From germline, CDR1 is SQVTM and CDR2 ANQGSEA. The CDR3 is made up of 13 amino acids. With 5 bases removed from V and 4 bases from J, the gap between germline ends came to 14 bases. CDR3 loop: CSVLQGLGTEAFF. The CDR3 DNA reads TGCAGCGTTCTACAGGGATTGGGCACTGAAGCTTTCTTT. Full variable domain (missing parts from reference TRBV29-1 and TRBJ1-1): SAVISQKPSRDICQRGTSLTIQCQVDSQVTMMFWYRQQPGQSLTLIATANQGSEATYESGFVIDKFPISRPNLTFSTLTVSNMSPEDSSIYLCSVLQGLGTEAFFGQGTRLTVV.

The V gene is TRBV2, the J gene TRBJ2-7, with unresolved D. V was cut by 4 bases and J by 11 bases, with 12 bases left in between. The CDR3 consists of 11 residues. CDR1 is SNHLY, CDR2 FYNNEI, per germline. The CDR3 coding sequence is TGTGCCAGCAGTGCCGGGTCCTCGGAGTACTTC. It encodes CASSAGSSEYF.

This chain links TRBV5-5 with TRBJ2-7, with 9 bases fitting TRBD1. V was pared by 2 bases and J by 1 base, with 4 bases of the junction left unmatched. Germline V gives CDR1 SGHKS, CDR2 YYEKEE (reference sequence). The CDR3 is made up of 15 amino acids. The CDR3 sequence is CASSFTGTGSYEQYF. CDR3 DNA sequence: TGTGCCAGCAGCTTCACCGGGACAGGGTCCTACGAGCAGTACTTC.

This clone is labeled medium-sized (0.01 to 0.1%). The V and J genes are TRBV28 and TRBJ2-3; the match to TRBD2 covers 9 bases. The CDR3 has 14 amino acids. Losses at the gene ends were 3 bases for V and 9 bases for J; bases not matched to a gene: 7. Germline loops: CDR1 MDHEN, CDR2 SYDVKM. The chain's CDR3 is CASSFGLAGQTQYF. CDR3 DNA: TGTGCCAGCAGTTTCGGGCTAGCGGGACAAACGCAGTATTTT.

The CDR3 region has the DNA TGCGCCAGCAGTGAGTCCTCTGGACAGGGACCCTGCTCTGGAAACACCATATATTTT. This encodes CASSESSGQGPCSGNTIYF. The chain joins TRBV10-1 to TRBJ1-3; 8 nucleotides align to TRBD1. CDR3 size: 19 residues. V shed 0 bases, J shed 0 bases, and the junction held 10 bases outside the gene matches. Germline loops: CDR1 WNHNN, CDR2 SYGVQD (reference sequence).

The rearrangement joins TRBV6-5 to TRBJ1-4; D is possibly TRBD1 (5 bases). CDR1 and CDR2 (germline): MNHEY, SVGAGI. V lost 10 bases and J 4 bases, leaving 16 bases between the germline ends. This CDR3 region has 14 residues. The CDR3: CAIMPGAFNEKLFF. The CDR3 nucleotides read TGTGCCATCATGCCCGGGGCCTTTAATGAAAAACTGTTTTTT.

V is TRBV27 and J is TRBJ2-3; 15 bases line up with TRBD2. Trimming removed 4 bases from V and 2 bases from J; junction bases left unmatched: 4. Germline-derived CDR1 and CDR2 are MNHEY and SMNVEV (reference sequence). CDR3 length: 17 amino acids. The chain's CDR3 is CASSWTSGRVYTDTQYF. CDR3 nucleotides: TGTGCCAGCAGTTGGACTAGCGGGAGGGTGTACACAGATACGCAGTATTTT.

The CDR3: CASSEARRENTGELFF. CDR3 in DNA: TGTGCCAGCAGTGAAGCTAGACGGGAGAACACCGGGGAGCTGTTTTTT. The genes are TRBV6-1 and TRBJ2-2, with D possibly being TRBD2 (5 bases). The CDR3 length is 16 residues. Germline CDR1 reads MNHNS; CDR2 reads SASEGT. Trimming pared 0 bases from V and 1 base from J, leaving 9 bases between.

The chain carries TRBV7-3 and TRBJ2-7, with D possibly being TRBD1 or TRBD2 (7 bases each). V lost 0 bases and J lost 3, with 12 bases in between. This CDR3 has 15 residues. The germline gives CDR1 SGHTA, CDR2 FQGTGA. CDR3 nucleotides: TGTGCCAGCAGCTTAACGCAGGGGGAGGGCTACGAGCAGTACTTC. Protein product: CASSLTQGEGYEQYF.

This clone has more than one count but fewer than ten. This rearrangement joins TRBV7-3 to TRBJ2-3, with TRBD2 identical over 8 bases. Germline trimming cut 3 bases from V and 4 bases from J; bases unmatched to any gene: 9. Germline CDR1 and CDR2: SGHTA and FQGTGA. This CDR3 region has 16 residues. In nucleotides, the CDR3 is TGTGCCAGCAGCTTGGGGCTTGGAGCGGGAGCAGATACGCAGTATTTT. This translates into CASSLGLGAGADTQYF.

The genes are TRBV29-1 and TRBJ2-3, with D maybe TRBD1 (5 bases). V dropped 7 bases and J dropped 2 bases, with 22 bases sitting between them. The CDR3 covers 16 residues. Germline V gene data show CDR1 as SQVTM and CDR2 as ANQGSEA. The CDR3 is CSGRTGRDDVTDTQYF. CDR3 DNA sequence: TGCAGCGGACGAACCGGCAGGGATGATGTCACAGATACGCAGTATTTT.

The rearrangement uses TRBV2 and TRBJ1-2; tentatively, D is TRBD1 (5 bases). CDR1 SNHLY and CDR2 FYNNEI come from the germline V gene. The CDR3 is 13 amino acids. Trimming pared 3 bases from V and 2 bases from J, leaving 7 bases between. The CDR3: CASSEGLNYGYTF. In nucleotides, the CDR3 is TGTGCCAGCAGTGAGGGGCTGAACTATGGCTACACCTTC.

By its share, this clone is medium-sized. The chain recombines TRBV29-1 with TRBJ2-3; 7 bases are shared with TRBD1. J lost 4 bases, V lost 4 bases, and 5 bases had no gene match. Germline CDR1 is SQVTM and CDR2 is ANQGSEA. This CDR3 comprises 13 residues. Here the CDR3 reads CSVGNRGADTQYF. As DNA, the CDR3 is TGCAGCGTTGGGAACAGGGGCGCAGATACGCAGTATTTT.

The chain recombines TRBV6-6 with TRBJ1-1; unclear D gene. In germline, CDR1 is MNHNY, CDR2 SVGAGI (reference sequence). V was shortened by 6 bases and J by 3 bases, with 17 bases between the two germline ends. CDR3 length equals 15 residues. The CDR3 sequence is CASSLYGGRDTEAFF. The CDR3 nucleotides read TGTGCCAGCAGCCTGTATGGAGGACGGGACACTGAAGCTTTCTTT.

The J gene is TRBJ1-1, the V gene TRBV5-1; D uncertain. This CDR3 contains 13 residues. Germline lookup yields CDR1 SGHRS and CDR2 YFSETQ. V was cut by 1 base and J by 3 bases, with 7 bases left in between. Written as DNA, the CDR3 is TGCGCCAGCAGCTTGAGGGATTACACTGAAGCTTTCTTT. Translated: CASSLRDYTEAFF.

The genes are TRBV19 and TRBJ1-2; TRBD1 agrees at 8 bases. Losses at the gene ends were 0 bases for V and 8 bases for J; bases not matched to a gene: 2. CDR3 length: 13 residues. The germline CDR1 and CDR2 sequences are LNHDA and SQIVND (reference sequence). The CDR3 coding sequence is TGTGCCAGTAGTATAGACTGGGACAGGGGCTACACCTTC. Protein: CASSIDWDRGYTF.

The J gene is TRBJ1-2, the V gene TRBV28; D is unresolved. Germline V lookup: CDR1 MDHEN, CDR2 SYDVKM. CDR3 length: 13 residues. The germline V and J ends were trimmed by 3 bases and 4 bases, with 9 bases remaining between them. CDR3: CASSLGFGYGYTF. The CDR3 coding sequence is TGTGCCAGCAGTTTGGGCTTTGGCTATGGCTACACCTTC.

In its sample, this clone was seen once. V is TRBV5-6 and J is TRBJ2-7; the D gene is possibly TRBD1 (6 bases). The CDR3 covers 11 residues. The germline V gene has CDR1 SGHDT and CDR2 YYEEEE. V lost 0 bases to trimming and J lost 11 bases, with 9 bases between them. CDR3 DNA: TGTGCCAGCAGCTTGGGAGAGGGGGAGTACTTC. This translates into CASSLGEGEYF.

V gene TRBV7-9 combines with J gene TRBJ1-4; D remains ambiguous. This CDR3 has 14 amino acids. CDR1 is SEHNR, CDR2 FQNEAQ, per germline (reference sequence). Trimming took 1 base from V and 7 from J, leaving 10 bases between them. The CDR3 DNA sequence: TGTGCCAGCAGCTTAGGCTGGAGAGGTGAAAAACTGTTTTTT. This codes for CASSLGWRGEKLFF.

The chain is built from TRBV2 and TRBJ2-7, with a weak D call TRBD1 (5 bases). Germline CDR1 reads SNHLY; CDR2 reads FYNNEI. The length of the CDR3 is 11 residues. The ends were cut back, 5 bases at V and 9 bases at J, with 11 bases in the middle. The chain's CDR3 is CASSPGSAQYF. CDR3 DNA: TGTGCCAGCAGTCCAGGGTCTGCGCAGTACTTC. The full variable domain, completed using reference TRBV2 and TRBJ2-7, is EPEVTQTPSHQVTQMGQEVILRCVPISNHLYFYWYRQILGQKVEFLVSFYNNEISEKSEIFDDQFSVERPDGSNFTLKIRSTKLEDSAMYFCASSPGSAQYFGPGTRLTVT.

The chain employs TRBV2 and TRBJ1-1, with TRBD1 identical over 8 bases. V lost 6 bases, J lost 1 base, and 4 bases stayed unmatched. Germline V lookup: CDR1 SNHLY, CDR2 FYNNEI. This CDR3 is 14 amino acids long. This CDR3 reads CASRVQGGNTEAFF. CDR3 coding DNA: TGTGCCAGCAGAGTACAGGGGGGGAACACTGAAGCTTTCTTT. Filled out from reference TRBV2 and TRBJ1-1, the complete variable domain reads EPEVTQTPSHQVTQMGQEVILRCVPISNHLYFYWYRQILGQKVEFLVSFYNNEISEKSEIFDDQFSVERPDGSNFTLKIRSTKLEDSAMYFCASRVQGGNTEAFFGQGTRLTVV.

This chain joins TRBV5-1 and TRBJ2-1, with TRBD2 matching 13 bases. Germline CDR1 and CDR2: SGHRS and YFSETQ. CDR3 length: 19 residues. Trimming cost V 1 base and J 1 base; bases outside gene matches: 8. In DNA, the CDR3 is TGCGCCAGCAGCTTGAGTCGACTAGCGGGAGGAAATTCCTACAATGAGCAGTTCTTC. Protein: CASSLSRLAGGNSYNEQFF.